The entry that follows covers one T cell receptor (beta chain) sequence. The antigen remains unidentified. Cultured CD4+ T cells had their DNA profiled by the Oncomine TCR Beta short-read assay. One entry per CDR3 protein, called by TCRdb with MiXCR from the PCR reads. The sample includes some 18,000 distinct CDR3 sequences, more than 55% of them seen just once. This sample is drawn from a study of vaccination and CD4 T cells after COVID-19. The treatment denotes: 10-day PBMC culture with coronavirus spike peptide pools or control peptides (ViraFEST assay). The CDR3 totals 19 residues. The starting material was CD4+ T cells from blood, cultured in vitro, obtained before SARS-CoV-2 vaccination. This TCR was sampled from a human donor who had recovered from COVID-19. The chain links TRBV21-1 to TRBJ2-3; TRBD2, the D gene given by the table, was not confirmed from the DNA. TRBV21-1 is classified as a pseudogene. The CDR3 region is CASSSPLAGGPGGTDTQYF. DNA for the CDR3: TGTGCCAGCAGCAGCCCACTAGCGGGAGGGCCAGGGGGGACGGATACGCAGTATTTT.